Shown below are 2 T cell receptor beta chains from a single sample sequenced in a study of T-cell reconstitution after alpha-beta-depleted transplantation in children. A TCRbeta library incorporating unique molecular identifiers was prepared. Via MiXCR, TCRdb re-called the PCR reads, giving one row per CDR3 protein. The sample records roughly 790,000 distinct CDR3 sequences, about 16% being singletons. Material: PBMCs, mostly from graft donor cells, obtained 360 days after TCRalphabeta/CD19-depleted stem cell transplant. These receptors all come from a male patient aged 10 to 17 who had a stem cell transplant for acute lymphoblastic leukemia, so the T cells may come from the graft donor.

This clonotype was recorded a few times. The rearrangement uses TRBV10-3 and TRBJ2-1; 11 nucleotides align to TRBD2. V shed 6 bases and J 5 bases; nucleotides not matched to a gene: 3. Germline V CDR1 and CDR2: ENHRY, SYGVKD. The CDR3 loop spans 14 amino acids. The chain's CDR3 is CAIRKLAGDNEQFF. CDR3 DNA sequence: TGTGCCATCAGGAAACTAGCGGGAGACAATGAGCAGTTCTTC.

V gene TRBV4-1 combines with J gene TRBJ2-7; D gene ambiguous. Germline CDR1 reads MGHRA; CDR2 reads YSYEKL. The CDR3 spans 15 residues. The ends were cut back, 1 base at V and 2 bases at J, with 12 bases in the middle. The CDR3 loop reads CASSQGPQSPYEQYF. DNA of the CDR3: TGCGCCAGCAGCCAAGGGCCGCAGAGCCCCTACGAGCAGTACTTC.